This T cell receptor (beta chain) was recorded in a study of T cell responses to AZD1222 COVID-19 vaccine. This CDR3 contains 13 residues. V lost 3 bases and J 2 bases, leaving 10 bases between the germline ends. Germline V gene sequence: CDR1 DFQATT, CDR2 SNEGSKA (reference sequence). Overall study results and limits: Repertoire sampling happened only post peak T cell response. Within unmutated variant regions lay the reported targets of nearly half of spike-specific TCRs. Among AZD1222 vaccinees, only six or seven were seropositive at baseline. The sample set comprised mostly white British donors with more females, and clonal diversity was possibly underestimated.

This table comes from immunoSEQ multiplex PCR, and its TCRdb copy is limited to in-frame clones, with some not included. The table includes about 150,000 clones, about 90% detected once. Remarks on this clone: Its target is not known.

The clonotype was recovered from an adult in good health. The sequences come from peripheral blood, collected on day 0 of MenACWY control vaccination. The rearrangement links TRBV20-1 to TRBJ2-5; D unresolved. In DNA, the CDR3 is TGCAGTGCTAGTTCTGGTGGGCAAGAGACCCAGTACTTC. Residues: CSASSGGQETQYF.